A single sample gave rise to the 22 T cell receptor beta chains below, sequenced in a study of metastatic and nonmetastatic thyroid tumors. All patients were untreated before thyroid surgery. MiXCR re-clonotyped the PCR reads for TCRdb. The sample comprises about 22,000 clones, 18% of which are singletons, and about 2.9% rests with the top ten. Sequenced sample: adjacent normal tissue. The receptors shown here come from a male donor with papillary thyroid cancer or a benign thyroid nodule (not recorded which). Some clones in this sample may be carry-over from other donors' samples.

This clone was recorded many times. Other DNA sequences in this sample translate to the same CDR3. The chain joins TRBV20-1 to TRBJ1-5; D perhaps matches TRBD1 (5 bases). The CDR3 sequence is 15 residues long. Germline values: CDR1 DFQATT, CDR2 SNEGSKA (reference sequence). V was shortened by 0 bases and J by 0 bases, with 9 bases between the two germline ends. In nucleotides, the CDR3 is TGCAGTGCTAGAGATCTCAGGGATAGCAATCAGCCCCAGCATTTT. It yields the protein CSARDLRDSNQPQHF.

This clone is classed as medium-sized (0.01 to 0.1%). The CDR3 loop reads CASSSWDSLYEQYV. DNA of the CDR3: TGTGCCAGCAGTTCGTGGGACTCTCTCTACGAGCAGTACGTC. The genes are TRBV6-2 or TRBV6-3 and TRBJ2-7; TRBD2 might be the D (6 bases). The CDR3 has 14 amino acids. V was clipped by 4 bases and J by 3 bases, with 13 bases between them. The V gene's germline CDR1 is MNHEY and CDR2 SVGEGT.

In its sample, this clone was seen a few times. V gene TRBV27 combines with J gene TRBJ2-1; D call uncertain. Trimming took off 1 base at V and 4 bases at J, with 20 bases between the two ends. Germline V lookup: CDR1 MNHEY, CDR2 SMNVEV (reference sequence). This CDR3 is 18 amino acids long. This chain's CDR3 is CASSLFRGLQCSYNEQFF. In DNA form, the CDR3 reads TGTGCCAGCAGTTTATTTCGTGGTTTACAATGCTCTTACAATGAGCAGTTCTTC.

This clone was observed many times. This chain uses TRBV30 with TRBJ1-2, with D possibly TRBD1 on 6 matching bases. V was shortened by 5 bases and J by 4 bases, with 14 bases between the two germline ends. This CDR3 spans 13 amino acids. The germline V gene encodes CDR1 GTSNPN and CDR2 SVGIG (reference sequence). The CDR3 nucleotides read TGTGCCTGGTTTGGGCTACAGGGCTATGGCTACACCTTC. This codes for CAWFGLQGYGYTF.

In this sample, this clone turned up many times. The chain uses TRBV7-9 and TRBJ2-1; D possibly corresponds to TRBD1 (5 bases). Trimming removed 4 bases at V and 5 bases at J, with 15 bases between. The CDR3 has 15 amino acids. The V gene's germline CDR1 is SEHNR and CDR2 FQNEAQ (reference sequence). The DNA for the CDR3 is TGTGCCAGCAGCTCAACGACCCAGGGTAACAATGAGCAGTTCTTC. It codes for CASSSTTQGNNEQFF.

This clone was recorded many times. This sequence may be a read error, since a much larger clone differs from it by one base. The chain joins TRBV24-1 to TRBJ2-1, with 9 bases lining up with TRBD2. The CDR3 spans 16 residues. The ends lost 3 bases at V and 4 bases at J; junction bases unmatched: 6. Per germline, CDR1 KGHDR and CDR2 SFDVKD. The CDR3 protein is CATSDGSGREYNEQFF. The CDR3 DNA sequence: TGTGCCACCAGTGATGGTAGCGGGAGAGAGTACAATGAGCAGTTCTTC.

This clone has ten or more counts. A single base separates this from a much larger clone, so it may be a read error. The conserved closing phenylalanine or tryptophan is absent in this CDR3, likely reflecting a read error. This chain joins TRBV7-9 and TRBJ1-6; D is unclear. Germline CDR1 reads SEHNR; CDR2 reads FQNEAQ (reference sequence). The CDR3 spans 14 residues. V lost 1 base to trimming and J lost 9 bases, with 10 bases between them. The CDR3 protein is CASSLEGFRSPLHL. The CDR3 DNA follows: TGTGCCAGCAGCTTAGAGGGCTTTCGTTCACCCCTCCACCTT.

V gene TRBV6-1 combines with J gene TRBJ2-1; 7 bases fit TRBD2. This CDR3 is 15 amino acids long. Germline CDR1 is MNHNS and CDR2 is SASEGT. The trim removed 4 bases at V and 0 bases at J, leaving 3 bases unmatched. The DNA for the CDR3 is TGTGCCAGCAGTGGGCGGACTAGCTCCTACAATGAGCAGTTCTTC. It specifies CASSGRTSSYNEQFF.

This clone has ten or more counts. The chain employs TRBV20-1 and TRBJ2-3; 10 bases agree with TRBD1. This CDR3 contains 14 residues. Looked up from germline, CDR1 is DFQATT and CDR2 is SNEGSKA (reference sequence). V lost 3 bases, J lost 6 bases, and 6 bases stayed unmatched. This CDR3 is CSARRQGAVDTQYF. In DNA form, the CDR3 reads TGCAGTGCTAGGCGACAGGGGGCGGTGGATACGCAGTATTTT.

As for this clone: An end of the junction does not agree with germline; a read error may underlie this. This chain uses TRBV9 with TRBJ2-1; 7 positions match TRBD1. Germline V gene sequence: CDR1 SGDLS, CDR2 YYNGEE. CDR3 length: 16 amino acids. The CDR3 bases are TGTGCCATCAGCCCCCGGTTTGACAGGGAAGTGAATGAGCAGTTCTTC. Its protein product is CAISPRFDREVNEQFF.

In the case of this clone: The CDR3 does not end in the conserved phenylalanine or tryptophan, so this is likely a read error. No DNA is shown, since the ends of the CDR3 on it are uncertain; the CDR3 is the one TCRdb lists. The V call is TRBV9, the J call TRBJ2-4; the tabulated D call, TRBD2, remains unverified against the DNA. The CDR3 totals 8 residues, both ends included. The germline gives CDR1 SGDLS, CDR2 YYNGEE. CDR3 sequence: CASSPSGG.

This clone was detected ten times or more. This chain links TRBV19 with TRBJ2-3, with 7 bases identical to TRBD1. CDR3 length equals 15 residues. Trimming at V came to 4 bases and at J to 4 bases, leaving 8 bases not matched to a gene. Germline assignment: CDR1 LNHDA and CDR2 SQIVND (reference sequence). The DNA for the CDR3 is TGTGCCAGTAGTACACGATTCGACAGGGCAGATACGCAGTATTTT. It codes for CASSTRFDRADTQYF. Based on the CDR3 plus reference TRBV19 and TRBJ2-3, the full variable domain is DGGITQSPKYLFRKEGQNVTLSCEQNLNHDAMYWYRQDPGQGLRLIYYSQIVNDFQKGDIAEGYSVSREKKESFPLTVTSAQKNPTAFYLCASSTRFDRADTQYFGPGTRLTVL.

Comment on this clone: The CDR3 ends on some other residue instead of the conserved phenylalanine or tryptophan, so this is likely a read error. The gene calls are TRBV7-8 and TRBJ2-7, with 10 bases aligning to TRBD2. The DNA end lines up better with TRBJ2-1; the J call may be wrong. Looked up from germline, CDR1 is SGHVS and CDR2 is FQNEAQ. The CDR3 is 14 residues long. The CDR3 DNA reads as TGTGCCAGCAGTGCGGGCAGACTAGCGGGCGAGCAGTTCGAC. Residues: CASSAGRLAGEQFD.

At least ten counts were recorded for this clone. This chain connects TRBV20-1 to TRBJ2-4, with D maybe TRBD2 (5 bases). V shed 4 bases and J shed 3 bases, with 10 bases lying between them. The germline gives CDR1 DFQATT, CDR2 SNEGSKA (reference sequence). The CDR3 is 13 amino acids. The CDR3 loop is CSATRVGKNIQYF. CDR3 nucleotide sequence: TGCAGTGCTACGAGGGTCGGCAAAAACATTCAGTACTTC.

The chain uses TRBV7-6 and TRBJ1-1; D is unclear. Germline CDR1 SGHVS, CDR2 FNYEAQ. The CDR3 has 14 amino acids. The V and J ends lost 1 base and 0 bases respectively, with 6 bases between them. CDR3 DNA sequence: TGTGCCAGCAGCTTAGAGGCAGTGAACACTGAAGCTTTCTTT. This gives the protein CASSLEAVNTEAFF.

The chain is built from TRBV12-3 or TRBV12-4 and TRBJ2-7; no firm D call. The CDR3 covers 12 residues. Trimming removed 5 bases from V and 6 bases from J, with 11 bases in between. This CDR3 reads CASSMSSAEQYF. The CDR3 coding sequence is TGTGCCAGCAGTATGAGCTCCGCCGAGCAGTACTTC.

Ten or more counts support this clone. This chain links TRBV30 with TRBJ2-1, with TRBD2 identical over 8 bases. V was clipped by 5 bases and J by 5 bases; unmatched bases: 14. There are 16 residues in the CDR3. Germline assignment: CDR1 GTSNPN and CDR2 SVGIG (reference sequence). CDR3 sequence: CAWAPGLEGVNNEQFF. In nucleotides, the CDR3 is TGTGCCTGGGCCCCGGGACTAGAGGGGGTGAACAATGAGCAGTTCTTC.

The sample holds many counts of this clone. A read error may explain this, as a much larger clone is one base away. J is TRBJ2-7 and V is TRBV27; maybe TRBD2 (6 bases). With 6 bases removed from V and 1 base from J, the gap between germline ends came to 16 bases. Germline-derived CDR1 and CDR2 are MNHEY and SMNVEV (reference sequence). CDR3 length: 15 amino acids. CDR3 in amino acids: CASSFGSGTSYEQYF. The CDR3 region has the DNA TGTGCCAGCAGCTTCGGGTCAGGGACTTCCTACGAGCAGTACTTC.

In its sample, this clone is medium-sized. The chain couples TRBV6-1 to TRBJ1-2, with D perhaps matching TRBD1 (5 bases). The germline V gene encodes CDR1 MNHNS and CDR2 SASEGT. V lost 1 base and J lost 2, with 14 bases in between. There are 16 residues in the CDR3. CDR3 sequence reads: CASSEGAGRGNYGYTF. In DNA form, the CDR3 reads TGTGCCAGCAGTGAAGGAGCAGGGCGGGGGAACTATGGCTACACCTTC.

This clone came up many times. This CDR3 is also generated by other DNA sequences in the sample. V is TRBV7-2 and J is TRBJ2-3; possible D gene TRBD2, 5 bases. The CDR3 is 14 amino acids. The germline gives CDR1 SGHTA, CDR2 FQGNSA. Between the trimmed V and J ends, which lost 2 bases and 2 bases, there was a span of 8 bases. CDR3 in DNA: TGTGCCAGCAGCTTAACCCGGGACACAGATACGCAGTATTTT. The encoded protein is CASSLTRDTDTQYF. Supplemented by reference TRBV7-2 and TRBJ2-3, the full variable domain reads GAGVSQSPSNKVTEKGKDVELRCDPISGHTALYWYRQSLGQGLEFLIYFQGNSAPDKSGLPSDRFSAERTGGSVSTLTIQRTQQEDSAVYLCASSLTRDTDTQYFGPGTRLTVL.

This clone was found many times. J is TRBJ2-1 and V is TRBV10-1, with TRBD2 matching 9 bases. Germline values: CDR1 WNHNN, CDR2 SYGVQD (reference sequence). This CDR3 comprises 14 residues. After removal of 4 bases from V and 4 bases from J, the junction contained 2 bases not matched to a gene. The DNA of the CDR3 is TGCGCCAGCAGTGCTAGCGGGGTGTACAATGAGCAGTTCTTC. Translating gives CASSASGVYNEQFF.

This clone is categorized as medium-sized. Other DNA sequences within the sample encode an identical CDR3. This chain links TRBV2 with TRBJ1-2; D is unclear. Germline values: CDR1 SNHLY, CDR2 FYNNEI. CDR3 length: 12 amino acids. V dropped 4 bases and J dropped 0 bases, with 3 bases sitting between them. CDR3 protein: CASSGANYGYTF. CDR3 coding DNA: TGTGCCAGCAGTGGAGCTAACTATGGCTACACCTTC. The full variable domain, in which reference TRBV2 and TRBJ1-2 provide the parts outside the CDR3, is EPEVTQTPSHQVTQMGQEVILRCVPISNHLYFYWYRQILGQKVEFLVSFYNNEISEKSEIFDDQFSVERPDGSNFTLKIRSTKLEDSAMYFCASSGANYGYTFGSGTRLTVV.